This entry lists 22 T cell receptor beta chains sequenced from one sample in a study of PD-1 and CTLA-4 blockade in melanoma. Measured with immunoSEQ multiplex PCR; TCRdb has only the in-frame clones, and not every one. Counted here are 15,000 to 20,000 clones, around 72% occurring once; the ten biggest clones make up 16%. This material consisted of CD8+ T cells from peripheral blood, taken before anti-PD-1 treatment. The source of these receptors is a human donor with melanoma.

The V and J genes are TRBV5-1 and TRBJ2-7, with 8 bases that match TRBD2. The germline V gene has CDR1 SGHRS and CDR2 YFSETQ. The CDR3 sequence is 16 residues long. After removal of 0 bases from V and 4 bases from J, the junction contained 9 bases not matched to a gene. The CDR3 sequence: CASSLETAGVRYEQYF. In nucleotides, the CDR3 is TGCGCCAGCAGCTTGGAAACAGCGGGGGTTAGATACGAGCAGTACTTC.

The chain employs TRBV15 and TRBJ2-2; a weak D match, TRBD1 (6 bases). The CDR3 runs 14 residues. V shed 5 bases and J shed 5 bases, with 12 bases lying between them. Per the germline V gene, CDR1 is LNHNV and CDR2 is YYDKDF (reference sequence). CDR3 sequence (DNA): TGTGCCACCAGCCAGGACAGCTATACCGGGGAGCTGTTTTTT. Protein sequence: CATSQDSYTGELFF.

The chain is built from TRBV10-3 and TRBJ1-1; D gene ambiguous. The CDR3 contains 15 residues. CDR1 ENHRY and CDR2 SYGVKD come from the germline V gene. V shed 0 bases and J shed 1 base, with 9 bases lying between them. The CDR3 loop reads CAISESLAGNTEAFF. In DNA form, the CDR3 reads TGTGCCATCAGTGAGTCCCTAGCGGGGAACACTGAAGCTTTCTTT.

V usage is TRBV6-5 and J usage is TRBJ1-5; D is unresolved. The ends were cut back, 8 bases at V and 3 bases at J, with 14 bases in the middle. Germline CDR1 reads MNHEY; CDR2 reads SVGAGI. This CDR3 is 14 amino acids long. In DNA, the CDR3 is TGTGCCAGCCGGGTCCGGGCCCACAATCAGCCCCAGCATTTT. Translating gives CASRVRAHNQPQHF.

This clone has only a few counts. The chain has TRBV2 and TRBJ1-5; TRBD1 matches 12 bases. J was trimmed by 0 bases and V by 3 bases; bases with no gene match: 9. Germline CDR1 SNHLY, CDR2 FYNNEI. The CDR3 contains 19 residues. CDR3 region: CASSDTGQGAKFSNQPQHF. In nucleotides, the CDR3 is TGTGCCAGCAGTGACACGGGACAGGGGGCCAAATTTAGCAATCAGCCCCAGCATTTT.

This clone was detected a few times. The chain has TRBV11-3 and TRBJ2-1, with 9 bases matching TRBD2. Per the germline V gene, CDR1 is SGHNT and CDR2 is YENEEA. V dropped 4 bases and J dropped 4; count of bases not matched to a gene: 11. CDR3 size: 17 residues. The CDR3 reads CASSWSLGLALYNEQFF. The CDR3, as DNA: TGTGCCAGCAGCTGGTCTTTGGGACTAGCACTTTACAATGAGCAGTTCTTC.

This clone was counted a few times. This chain joins TRBV7-9 and TRBJ1-2, with a tentative D call TRBD1 (5 bases). Germline V CDR1 and CDR2: SEHNR, FQNEAQ (reference sequence). V lost 1 base, J lost 6 bases, and 6 bases lay in between. The CDR3 sequence is 12 residues long. This CDR3 is CASSLGGDGYTF. CDR3 DNA sequence: TGTGCCAGCAGCTTAGGAGGGGATGGCTACACCTTC.

The chain joins TRBV9 to TRBJ1-1; D is undetermined. CDR3 length: 12 residues. Trimming pared 3 bases from V and 7 bases from J, leaving 10 bases between. CDR1 is SGDLS, CDR2 YYNGEE, per germline. Here the CDR3 reads CASSAPPGEAFF. Written as DNA, the CDR3 is TGTGCCAGCAGCGCCCCTCCGGGTGAAGCTTTCTTT.

The chain combines TRBV4-1 with TRBJ1-5, with 7 nucleotides matching TRBD1. Germline V CDR1 and CDR2: MGHRA, YSYEKL. Trimming removed 4 bases from V and 4 bases from J; junction bases left unmatched: 4. CDR3 size: 14 residues. The CDR3 sequence: CASSPQGLNQPQHF. The CDR3 nucleotides read TGCGCCAGCAGCCCACAGGGGCTTAATCAGCCCCAGCATTTT.

The chain carries TRBV3-1 (or the pseudogene TRBV3-2) and TRBJ2-7; weak D call: TRBD1 (6 bases). This CDR3 has 13 amino acids. Germline V CDR1 and CDR2: LGHDT, YNNKEL (reference sequence). Trimming removed 3 bases at V and 5 bases at J, with 11 bases between. The CDR3 DNA sequence: TGTGCCAGCAGCCACACAGGGTCCCACGAGCAGTACTTC. Translation gives CASSHTGSHEQYF.

The chain has TRBV4-2 and TRBJ2-1; D gene uncertain. Trimming left V 0 bases short and J 0 bases short, with 9 bases between. The CDR3 consists of 16 residues. Germline V gene sequence: CDR1 LGHNA, CDR2 YNFKEQ. CDR3 loop: CASSQDYRSSYNEQFF. CDR3 in DNA: TGTGCCAGCAGCCAAGATTATAGGAGCTCCTACAATGAGCAGTTCTTC.

The J gene is TRBJ1-6, the V gene TRBV4-1, with 8 nucleotides matching TRBD1. Germline values: CDR1 MGHRA, CDR2 YSYEKL. The V segment lost 4 bases and the J segment 9 bases; nucleotides outside the gene matches: 8. The CDR3 is 15 residues long. CDR3 loop: CASSPGQGGGSPLHF. CDR3 sequence (DNA): TGCGCCAGCAGCCCAGGACAGGGAGGAGGTTCACCCCTCCACTTT.

This clone was counted once. CDR3 bases: TGTGCCAGCAGTCCATTCGATCGGGACCTATGGGATGAGCAGTTCTTC. It encodes CASSPFDRDLWDEQFF. The chain couples TRBV6-2 or TRBV6-3 to TRBJ2-1; possibly TRBD1 or TRBD2 for D (5 bases each). The CDR3 runs 16 residues. Looked up from germline, CDR1 is MNHEY and CDR2 is SVGEGT. Trimming stripped 5 bases from V and 8 bases from J, with 22 bases between.

In the case of this clone: Sequence at one end of the junction differs from germline and may be a read error. This rearrangement joins TRBV29-1 to TRBJ1-1; D unclear. This CDR3 contains 11 residues. In germline, CDR1 is SQVTM, CDR2 ANQGSEA. CDR3 amino acids: CSVVLNSEAFF. CDR3 sequence (DNA): TGCAGCGTGGTCCTGAACAGTGAAGCTTTCTTT.

This clone occurred once. This chain joins TRBV28 and TRBJ1-5; 7 bases line up with TRBD1. This CDR3 is built from 13 residues. CDR1 and CDR2 from the germline V gene are MDHEN and SYDVKM. V dropped 8 bases and J dropped 3; count of bases not matched to a gene: 4. CDR3 residues: CASGTADNQPQHF. As DNA, the CDR3 is TGTGCCAGCGGGACAGCAGACAATCAGCCCCAGCATTTT. Full variable domain (remainder filled in from reference TRBV28 and TRBJ1-5): DVKVTQSSRYLVKRTGEKVFLECVQDMDHENMFWYRQDPGLGLRLIYFSYDVKMKEKGDIPEGYSVSREKKERFSLILESASTNQTSMYLCASGTADNQPQHFGDGTRLSIL.

The chain is built from TRBV12-5 and TRBJ2-7; unclear D gene. The CDR3 is 12 residues long. Germline assignment: CDR1 LGHNT and CDR2 FRNRAP. Trimming cost V 2 bases and J 7 bases, with 9 bases left between them. Here the CDR3 DNA reads TGTGCTAGTGGTTTGCCAGTTCGTGAGCAGTACTTC. It translates to CASGLPVREQYF.

V is TRBV25-1 and J is TRBJ2-1; TRBD1 agrees at 9 bases. CDR3 length: 14 amino acids. The germline gives CDR1 MGHDK, CDR2 SYGVNS. Trimming took 6 bases from V and 6 from J; bases not matched to a gene: 6. The CDR3 here is CASRDRGAFNEQFF. The CDR3 DNA reads TGTGCCAGCAGGGACAGGGGCGCGTTCAATGAGCAGTTCTTC.

The sample holds one count of this clone. The chain joins TRBV11-2 to TRBJ2-3; D remains ambiguous. Germline CDR1 is SGHAT and CDR2 is FQNNGV. The CDR3 contains 13 residues. V lost 1 base and J 4 bases, leaving 6 bases between the germline ends. CDR3 sequence: CASSLGLPDTQYF. Written as DNA, the CDR3 is TGTGCCAGCAGCTTAGGACTCCCAGATACGCAGTATTTT.

This chain connects TRBV2 to TRBJ1-6; D not certain. The germline CDR1 and CDR2 sequences are SNHLY and FYNNEI. V was trimmed by 8 bases and J by 7 bases, leaving 15 bases between them. The CDR3 is 14 amino acids. CDR3 sequence: CASQPPPYNSPLHF. The CDR3 bases are TGTGCCAGCCAGCCCCCCCCGTACAATTCACCCCTCCACTTT.

The chain joins TRBV11-3 to TRBJ2-7, with 7 positions matching TRBD1. CDR1 and CDR2 (germline): SGHNT, YENEEA. After removal of 5 bases from V and 2 bases from J, the junction contained 12 bases not matched to a gene. The CDR3 is 16 residues long. CDR3 loop: CASSPRQGNKAYEQYF. In nucleotides, the CDR3 is TGTGCCAGCAGCCCACGACAGGGAAATAAAGCCTACGAGCAGTACTTC.

This clone was observed a few times. This chain uses TRBV6-5 with TRBJ1-1; the D is unclear. CDR1 MNHEY and CDR2 SVGAGI come from the germline V gene. This CDR3 comprises 11 residues. Between the trimmed V and J ends, which lost 6 bases and 1 base, there was a span of 3 bases. The CDR3 protein is CASSSNTEAFF. The CDR3 DNA reads TGTGCCAGCAGCTCGAACACTGAAGCTTTCTTT.

The rearrangement uses TRBV30 and TRBJ2-2, with TRBD2 as a possible D gene (5 bases). Germline assignment: CDR1 GTSNPN and CDR2 SVGIG (reference sequence). The V gene lost 2 bases and the J gene lost 7 bases, with 8 bases spanning the gap. CDR3 size: 12 residues. CDR3 nucleotide sequence: TGTGCCTGGAGTCCAGGAGGCGGGGAGCTGTTTTTT. Amino acids: CAWSPGGGELFF.